The T cell receptor beta chain described here comes from a study of blood T cell repertoires in COVID-19. Study in general: Nucleic acid was either cDNA or gDNA, and it came from T cells, B-cell-depleted T cells, or PBMCs.

The authors' processing: The authors estimated nucleated cell counts from reference gene primer amplification. This table comes from immunoSEQ multiplex PCR, and its TCRdb copy is limited to in-frame clones, with some not included. V, J and clone size were drawn from that table, and D and trimming were deduced from the DNA. The sample carries around 74,000 clones, under 95% recorded once. This TCR was sampled from a woman aged 80 or older with active or convalescent COVID-19. Sequenced sample: peripheral blood.

CDR3 protein: CASSAWTGGVGELFF. CDR3 coding DNA: TGTGCCAGCAGTGCGTGGACAGGGGGTGTCGGGGAGCTGTTTTTT. The chain has TRBV28 and TRBJ2-2; TRBD1 matches 10 bases. The ends lost 5 bases at V and 7 bases at J; junction bases unmatched: 7. The CDR3 is 15 amino acids. Germline V CDR1 and CDR2: MDHEN, SYDVKM.